This T cell receptor beta chain derives from a study of sequential checkpoint blockade in melanoma. Study details: Randomization was 1:1 between first-line nivolumab→ipilimumab and ipilimumab→nivolumab.

Some clones are missing from TCRdb's copy, which holds only in-frame ones; the method was immunoSEQ multiplex PCR. Found here are around 18,000 clones, under 60% of them singletons; the top ten hold 15% to 20%. Germline assignment: CDR1 SEHNR and CDR2 FQNEAQ (reference sequence). The trim removed 5 bases at V and 5 bases at J, leaving 6 bases unmatched. The CDR3 covers 14 residues. This clone has only one observation. Noted treatment: randomized to nivolumab then ipilimumab (arm A) or the reverse (arm B). None of the patients previously received DNA-damaging chemotherapy. From thawed PBMCs, live CD3+CD8+ cells negative for CD19 and CD56 were sorted.

Here the sequenced sample was CD8+ T cells sorted from blood (inferred from file names), taken from a patient given nivolumab and ipilimumab in sequence. The clonotype was recovered from a human donor with melanoma. This chain links TRBV7-9 with TRBJ2-3; 8 bases are a match to TRBD2. CDR3 sequence (DNA): TGTGCCAGCAGCGGGGCGGGAGGTCGAGATACGCAGTATTTT. Amino acids: CASSGAGGRDTQYF.